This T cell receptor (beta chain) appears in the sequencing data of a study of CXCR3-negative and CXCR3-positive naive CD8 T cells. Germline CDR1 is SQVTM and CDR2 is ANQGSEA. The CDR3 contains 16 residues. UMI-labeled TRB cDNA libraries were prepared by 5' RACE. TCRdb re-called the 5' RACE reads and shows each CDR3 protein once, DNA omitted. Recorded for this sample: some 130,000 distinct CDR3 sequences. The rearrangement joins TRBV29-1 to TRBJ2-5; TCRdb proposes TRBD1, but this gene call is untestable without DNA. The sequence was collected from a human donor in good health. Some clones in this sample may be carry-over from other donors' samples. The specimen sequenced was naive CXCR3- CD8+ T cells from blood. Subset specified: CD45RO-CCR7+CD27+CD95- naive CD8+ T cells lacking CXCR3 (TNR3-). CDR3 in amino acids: CSVEPSTAVYQETQYF.